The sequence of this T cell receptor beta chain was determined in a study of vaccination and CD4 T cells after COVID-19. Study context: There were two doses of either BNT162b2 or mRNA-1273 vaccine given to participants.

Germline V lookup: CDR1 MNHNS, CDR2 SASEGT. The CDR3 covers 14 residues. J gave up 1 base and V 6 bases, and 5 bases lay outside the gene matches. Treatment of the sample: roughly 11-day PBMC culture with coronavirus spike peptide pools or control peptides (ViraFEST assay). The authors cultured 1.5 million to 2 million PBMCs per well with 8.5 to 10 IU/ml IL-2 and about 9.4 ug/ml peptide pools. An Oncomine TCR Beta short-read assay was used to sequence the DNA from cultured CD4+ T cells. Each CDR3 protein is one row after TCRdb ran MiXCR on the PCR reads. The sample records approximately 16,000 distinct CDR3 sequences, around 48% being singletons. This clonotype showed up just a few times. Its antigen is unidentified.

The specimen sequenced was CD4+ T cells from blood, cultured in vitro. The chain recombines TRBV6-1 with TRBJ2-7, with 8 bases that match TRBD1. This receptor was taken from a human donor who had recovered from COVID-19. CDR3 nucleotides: TGTGCCAGCAGACCGACAGGGGCTTCCTACGAGCAGTACTTC. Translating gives CASRPTGASYEQYF.